These 29 T cell receptor beta chains were all obtained from the same sample, sequenced in a study of graft-versus-host responses after intestinal transplantation. Clones were sequenced by immunoSEQ multiplex PCR, and TCRdb holds only the in-frame ones, with some missing. The profile covers tens of thousands of clones, with roughly 91% appearing a single time and 2% to 2.5% taken by the ten largest. These receptors are not linked to any known antigen. This specimen consisted of unstimulated CD8+ T cells sorted from spleen or lymph node cells, obtained before intestinal transplant. These receptors were taken from a human donor who received an intestinal transplant.

J is TRBJ2-2 and V is TRBV4-3; tentatively, D is TRBD2 (5 bases). Germline V CDR1 and CDR2: LGHNA, YSLEER. V lost 4 bases to trimming and J lost 5 bases, with 8 bases between them. The CDR3 sequence is 13 residues long. The CDR3 is CASSRRETGELFF. The CDR3 nucleotides read TGCGCCAGCAGCCGAAGGGAGACCGGGGAGCTGTTTTTT.

In this sample, this clone turned up once. V usage is TRBV18 and J usage is TRBJ1-4; a weak D match, TRBD1 (6 bases). The V and J ends lost 2 bases and 5 bases respectively, with 12 bases between them. Germline loops: CDR1 KGHSH, CDR2 LQKENI. CDR3 length equals 15 residues. CDR3 DNA: TGTGCCAGCTCACCATCCAGGGGACGGAATGAAAAACTGTTTTTT. Amino acid sequence: CASSPSRGRNEKLFF.

The chain has TRBV9 and TRBJ2-5; 8 bases agree with TRBD2. The CDR3 spans 16 residues. Trimming cost V 0 bases and J 5 bases; bases outside gene matches: 9. Germline lookup yields CDR1 SGDLS and CDR2 YYNGEE. The CDR3 DNA reads as TGTGCCAGCAGCGTAGGGGCCGGGACTAGTTTGGAGACCCAGTACTTC. Protein sequence: CASSVGAGTSLETQYF.

V usage is TRBV6-1 and J usage is TRBJ2-3, with a possible D match to TRBD1 (6 bases). CDR3 length: 18 amino acids. Germline loops: CDR1 MNHNS, CDR2 SASEGT. V dropped 0 bases and J dropped 4 bases, with 20 bases sitting between them. The CDR3 coding sequence is TGTGCCAGCAGTGAAGCGCGGAGGCAGGGGCCTACTTCAGATACGCAGTATTTT. Translated: CASSEARRQGPTSDTQYF.

The rearrangement links TRBV6-5 to TRBJ2-3, with 7 bases identical to TRBD2. The germline V gene has CDR1 MNHEY and CDR2 SVGAGI. This CDR3 contains 15 residues. The V segment lost 0 bases and the J segment 4 bases; nucleotides outside the gene matches: 4. In DNA form, the CDR3 reads TGTGCCAGCAGTTACTCGGCGGGGGATTCAGATACGCAGTATTTT. Residues: CASSYSAGDSDTQYF.

The chain joins TRBV13 to TRBJ1-1, with D possibly matching TRBD1 (5 bases). Trimming removed 5 bases from V and 1 base from J, with 8 bases in between. This CDR3 is 13 amino acids long. From germline, CDR1 is PRHDT and CDR2 FYEKMQ (reference sequence). For the CDR3, the DNA is TGTGCCAGCAGCCCTACAGGGAACACTGAAGCTTTCTTT. Encoded protein: CASSPTGNTEAFF.

CDR3 sequence (DNA): TGTGCCAGCAGCCCCCGGGGGGGTATCCCGGCAGATACGCAGTATTTT. Amino acid sequence: CASSPRGGIPADTQYF. The chain carries TRBV7-2 and TRBJ2-3, with 8 bases identical to TRBD2. CDR3 length: 16 residues. Trimming removed 5 bases from V and 4 bases from J; junction bases left unmatched: 11. Per germline, CDR1 SGHTA and CDR2 FQGNSA. Supplemented by reference TRBV7-2 and TRBJ2-3, the full variable domain reads GAGVSQSPSNKVTEKGKDVELRCDPISGHTALYWYRQSLGQGLEFLIYFQGNSAPDKSGLPSDRFSAERTGGSVSTLTIQRTQQEDSAVYLCASSPRGGIPADTQYFGPGTRLTVL.

The chain has TRBV19 and TRBJ1-1, with unresolved D. The germline gives CDR1 LNHDA, CDR2 SQIVND (reference sequence). V was shortened by 3 bases and J by 3 bases, with 14 bases between the two germline ends. CDR3 size: 15 residues. CDR3 residues: CASSIREGGYTEAFF. CDR3 in DNA: TGTGCCAGTAGTATTAGGGAAGGAGGGTACACTGAAGCTTTCTTT.

This clone was detected only once. The genes are TRBV9 and TRBJ1-1, with D unclear. CDR3 length: 14 residues. Germline CDR1 SGDLS, CDR2 YYNGEE. Trimming took 0 bases from V and 5 from J, leaving 11 bases between them. The CDR3 loop reads CASSVEGSGTEAFF. The CDR3 DNA is TGTGCCAGCAGCGTAGAGGGTTCGGGGACTGAAGCTTTCTTT.

The V call is TRBV7-9, the J call TRBJ2-7; 12 positions agree with TRBD2. The CDR3 is made up of 15 amino acids. Germline CDR1 SEHNR, CDR2 FQNEAQ (reference sequence). The junction had 4 bases not matched to a gene; V was cut back by 5 bases and J by 2 bases. The CDR3 region has the DNA TGTGCCAGCAGCCCTAGCGGGGGGGCCCCCTACGAGCAGTACTTC. Protein: CASSPSGGAPYEQYF.

This rearrangement joins TRBV30 to TRBJ2-7, with unresolved D. Germline values: CDR1 GTSNPN, CDR2 SVGIG (reference sequence). V was pared by 0 bases and J by 2 bases, with 11 bases between. This CDR3 is 14 amino acids long. This CDR3 is CAWSVVADTYEQYF. Written as DNA, the CDR3 is TGTGCCTGGAGTGTGGTAGCCGATACCTACGAGCAGTACTTC. Combining the CDR3 with reference TRBV30 and TRBJ2-7 gives the whole variable domain SQTIHQWPATLVQPVGSPLSLECTVEGTSNPNLYWYRQAAGRGLQLLFYSVGIGQISSEVPQNLSASRPQDRQFILSSKKLLLSDSGFYLCAWSVVADTYEQYFGPGTRLTVT.

The V call is TRBV7-2, the J call TRBJ2-3; TRBD2 is a possible D gene (5 bases). Germline CDR1 SGHTA, CDR2 FQGNSA. Trimming stripped 5 bases from V and 1 base from J, with 13 bases between. This CDR3 contains 15 residues. The CDR3 bases are TGTGCCAGCAGCACAGAGGGATTCGGCACAGATACGCAGTATTTT. Residues: CASSTEGFGTDTQYF.

This chain uses TRBV27 with TRBJ1-1; TRBD1 is a possible D gene (6 bases). Trimming pared 2 bases from V and 7 bases from J, leaving 11 bases between. The CDR3 spans 13 residues. The germline gives CDR1 MNHEY, CDR2 SMNVEV (reference sequence). The CDR3 region is CASSLTRGGEAFF. The CDR3 DNA reads as TGTGCCAGCAGTTTAACCAGGGGCGGTGAAGCTTTCTTT.

The chain employs TRBV30 and TRBJ2-5, with D possibly being TRBD2 (7 bases). The CDR3 runs to 14 residues. CDR1 and CDR2 (germline): GTSNPN, SVGIG (reference sequence). The CDR3: CACGDGGGKETQYF. In DNA form, the CDR3 reads TGTGCTTGCGGAGACGGCGGGGGCAAAGAGACCCAGTACTTC.

The chain joins TRBV4-1 to TRBJ1-6, with unresolved D. The CDR3 is 13 residues long. CDR1 and CDR2 from the germline V gene are MGHRA and YSYEKL. The ends were cut back, 0 bases at V and 10 bases at J, with 7 bases in the middle. CDR3 protein: CASSQDSSSPLHF. CDR3 bases: TGCGCCAGCAGCCAAGATAGTTCCTCACCCCTCCACTTT.

This sequence joins TRBV10-3 and TRBJ1-1; D might be TRBD1 (5 bases). Trimming cost V 0 bases and J 0 bases, with 11 bases left between them. Germline CDR1 ENHRY, CDR2 SYGVKD. The CDR3 contains 16 residues. CDR3 in DNA: TGTGCCATCAGTGAGTCGACGGTCAGGGTGAACACTGAAGCTTTCTTT. The encoded protein is CAISESTVRVNTEAFF.

The J gene is TRBJ2-7, the V gene TRBV27; 12 bases match TRBD2. Germline trimming cut 4 bases from V and 9 bases from J; bases unmatched to any gene: 7. CDR1 and CDR2 from the germline V gene are MNHEY and SMNVEV (reference sequence). The CDR3 consists of 14 residues. The CDR3 protein is CASSWASGGAVQYF. CDR3 bases: TGTGCCAGCAGTTGGGCTAGCGGGGGGGCGGTGCAGTACTTC.

The genes are TRBV7-6 and TRBJ1-3, with D possibly being TRBD1 (6 bases). V was shortened by 0 bases and J by 8 bases, with 11 bases between the two germline ends. CDR1 and CDR2 (germline): SGHVS, FNYEAQ. This CDR3 spans 14 amino acids. The CDR3 spells CASSLAWAGDTIYF. CDR3 sequence (DNA): TGTGCCAGCAGCTTAGCGTGGGCAGGGGACACCATATATTTT.

The chain couples TRBV18 to TRBJ1-2, with a weak D call TRBD1 (5 bases). The CDR3 extends over 14 amino acids. Looked up from germline, CDR1 is KGHSH and CDR2 is LQKENI. Between the trimmed V and J ends, which lost 6 bases and 2 bases, there was a span of 13 bases. This chain's CDR3 is CASSPRGANYGYTF. DNA of the CDR3: TGTGCCAGCTCCCCAAGGGGCGCCAACTATGGCTACACCTTC.

The rearrangement uses TRBV5-1 and TRBJ2-7, with TRBD1 matching over 9 bases. Germline CDR1 and CDR2: SGHRS and YFSETQ. CDR3 size: 14 residues. V was pared by 3 bases and J by 4 bases, with 5 bases of the junction left unmatched. CDR3 residues: CASSYGTGTYEQYF. The DNA for the CDR3 is TGCGCCAGCAGCTACGGGACAGGGACGTACGAGCAGTACTTC.

The J gene is TRBJ2-7, the V gene TRBV4-3; 8 positions match TRBD1. Germline CDR1 reads LGHNA; CDR2 reads YSLEER. The CDR3 is 14 amino acids. V shed 5 bases, J shed 3 bases, and the junction held 6 bases outside the gene matches. CDR3 loop: CASSSGGAGYEQYF. The CDR3 DNA reads as TGCGCCAGCAGCTCAGGGGGCGCGGGCTACGAGCAGTACTTC.

The rearrangement uses TRBV7-6 and TRBJ1-6; 9 positions agree with TRBD1. The ends lost 4 bases at V and 7 bases at J; junction bases unmatched: 11. This CDR3 comprises 17 residues. Germline-derived CDR1 and CDR2 are SGHVS and FNYEAQ. The CDR3 is CASSSTRTGVGNSPLHF. CDR3 sequence (DNA): TGTGCCAGCAGCTCCACACGGACAGGGGTCGGAAATTCACCCCTCCACTTT.

The chain recombines TRBV13 with TRBJ2-1; 10 positions agree with TRBD1. Germline lookup yields CDR1 PRHDT and CDR2 FYEKMQ (reference sequence). The CDR3 contains 17 residues. The ends lost 5 bases at V and 4 bases at J; junction bases unmatched: 11. CDR3 residues: CASSPESGTGVYNEQFF. The CDR3 coding sequence is TGTGCCAGCAGCCCGGAATCCGGGACAGGGGTTTACAATGAGCAGTTCTTC. Looking up the rest from reference TRBV13 and TRBJ2-1 gives the full variable domain: AAGVIQSPRHLIKEKRETATLKCYPIPRHDTVYWYQQGPGQDPQFLISFYEKMQSDKGSIPDRFSAQQFSDYHSELNMSSLELGDSALYFCASSPESGTGVYNEQFFGPGTRLTVL.

The V gene is TRBV30, the J gene TRBJ2-7; a weak D match, TRBD2 (6 bases). This CDR3 contains 13 residues. V was trimmed by 5 bases and J by 2 bases, leaving 13 bases between them. Germline-derived CDR1 and CDR2 are GTSNPN and SVGIG (reference sequence). Here the CDR3 DNA reads TGTGCCTGGGACGACGGGACTGCCTACGAGCAGTACTTC. Its protein is CAWDDGTAYEQYF.

The J gene is TRBJ1-1, the V gene TRBV30; possible D gene TRBD1, 6 bases. Germline loops: CDR1 GTSNPN, CDR2 SVGIG (reference sequence). The V end lost 0 bases, the J end lost 2 bases, and 7 bases lay between the germline ends. The CDR3 covers 13 residues. The CDR3 here is CAWSVQGNTEAFF. The CDR3 bases are TGTGCCTGGAGTGTACAGGGAAACACTGAAGCTTTCTTT. Full variable domain (missing parts from reference TRBV30 and TRBJ1-1): SQTIHQWPATLVQPVGSPLSLECTVEGTSNPNLYWYRQAAGRGLQLLFYSVGIGQISSEVPQNLSASRPQDRQFILSSKKLLLSDSGFYLCAWSVQGNTEAFFGQGTRLTVV.

The chain recombines TRBV14 with TRBJ2-7; 8 bases are shared with TRBD1. The length of the CDR3 is 15 residues. V shed 5 bases, J shed 1 base, and the junction held 7 bases outside the gene matches. Germline assignment: CDR1 SGHDN and CDR2 FVKESK. The chain's CDR3 is CASSKPGQASYEQYF. The CDR3 coding sequence is TGTGCCAGCAGCAAGCCGGGACAGGCGTCCTACGAGCAGTACTTC.

Only one count was recorded for this clone. The chain recombines TRBV21-1 with TRBJ2-7; the table's D gene call, TRBD1, was not cross checked with the DNA. TRBV21-1 is a recognized pseudogene. The CDR3 consists of 16 residues. CDR3 residues: CASWRAKAQGSYEQYF. CDR3 bases: TGTGCCAGCTGGCGGGCTAAAGCCCAGGGGTCGTACGAGCAGTACTTC.

The chain carries TRBV6-4 and TRBJ1-2, with TRBD1 matching 10 bases. V lost 6 bases and J lost 2; bases outside the gene matches: 3. Germline V gene data show CDR1 as MRHNA and CDR2 as SNTAGT. This CDR3 has 14 amino acids. CDR3 residues: CASRPGQGNYGYTF. The CDR3 DNA sequence: TGTGCCAGCAGACCGGGACAGGGGAACTATGGCTACACCTTC.

The rearrangement links TRBV30 to TRBJ1-6, with a weak D call TRBD1 (5 bases). Between the trimmed V and J ends, which lost 6 bases and 7 bases, there was a span of 16 bases. Germline V CDR1 and CDR2: GTSNPN, SVGIG (reference sequence). The CDR3 consists of 14 residues. CDR3 loop: CACWGGDGNSPLHF. The CDR3 coding sequence is TGTGCCTGCTGGGGAGGGGACGGCAATTCACCCCTCCACTTT. The variable domain in full, completed from reference TRBV30 and TRBJ1-6, reads SQTIHQWPATLVQPVGSPLSLECTVEGTSNPNLYWYRQAAGRGLQLLFYSVGIGQISSEVPQNLSASRPQDRQFILSSKKLLLSDSGFYLCACWGGDGNSPLHFGNGTRLTVT.